These 18 T cell receptor beta chains share one sample of origin, sequenced in a study of OX40 agonist ivuxolimab in advanced cancers. Sequenced by immunoSEQ multiplex PCR; TCRdb stores in-frame clones only, minus some. The data show 82,000 or so clones, with around nine tenths seen just once and around 0.7% held by the top ten. Here the sequenced sample was CD4+ or CD8+ T cells sorted from blood, taken in a trial of the OX40 agonist ivuxolimab. The receptors stem from an adult with an advanced solid tumor such as melanoma, head and neck, liver or kidney cancer.

The genes are TRBV5-4 and TRBJ2-3; 10 nucleotides line up with TRBD1. Germline-derived CDR1 and CDR2 are SGHNT and YYREEE (reference sequence). This CDR3 spans 15 amino acids. Trimming cost V 3 bases and J 6 bases; bases outside gene matches: 7. This CDR3 is CASSSGDRGGDTQYF. The CDR3 bases are TGTGCCAGCAGCTCCGGGGACAGGGGCGGTGATACGCAGTATTTT.

The V gene is TRBV6-5, the J gene TRBJ2-3; D is possibly TRBD1 or TRBD2 (5 bases each). The V end was cut by 10 bases, the J end by 4 bases, with 15 bases between. The CDR3 sequence is 13 residues long. Germline V gene data show CDR1 as MNHEY and CDR2 as SVGAGI. This CDR3 is CATQERGPDTQYF. DNA for the CDR3: TGTGCCACCCAAGAGAGGGGTCCAGATACGCAGTATTTT.

This clone was seen just once. The chain joins TRBV19 to TRBJ2-3; no clear D. The germline V and J ends were trimmed by 4 bases and 5 bases, with 7 bases remaining between them. There are 12 residues in the CDR3. CDR1 is LNHDA and CDR2 is SQIVND in the germline V gene (reference sequence). Here the CDR3 reads CASSRVEDTQYF. CDR3 bases: TGTGCCAGTAGTAGAGTAGAAGATACGCAGTATTTT.

V is TRBV5-1 and J is TRBJ2-3; 13 nucleotides align to TRBD2. The CDR3 has 19 residues. V shed 0 bases, J shed 1 base, and the junction held 8 bases outside the gene matches. CDR1 and CDR2 from the germline V gene are SGHRS and YFSETQ. The CDR3 DNA follows: TGCGCCAGCAGCTTGGGGACTAGCGGGGGCCACGGGGGCACAGATACGCAGTATTTT. Residues: CASSLGTSGGHGGTDTQYF.

J is TRBJ2-7 and V is TRBV6-1; 8 bases align to TRBD2. CDR1 MNHNS and CDR2 SASEGT come from the germline V gene. Trimming at V came to 11 bases and at J to 6 bases, leaving 9 bases not matched to a gene. This CDR3 has 12 residues. CDR3 DNA sequence: TGTGCCCGATTCCGGGAGGGCTGCGAGCAGTACTTC. Amino acids: CARFREGCEQYF.

The chain carries TRBV30 and TRBJ2-3; no definite D call. The germline CDR1 and CDR2 sequences are GTSNPN and SVGIG (reference sequence). V dropped 2 bases and J dropped 2 bases, with 8 bases sitting between them. The CDR3 runs to 13 residues. CDR3 residues: CAWSPHLTDTQYF. Here the CDR3 DNA reads TGTGCCTGGAGTCCTCATCTCACAGATACGCAGTATTTT.

The chain links TRBV7-9 to TRBJ1-2; a weak D match, TRBD1 (5 bases). V lost 1 base, J lost 5 bases, and 11 bases lay in between. CDR3 length equals 14 residues. CDR1 is SEHNR, CDR2 FQNEAQ, per germline (reference sequence). The CDR3 region is CASSLEQGPYGYTF. DNA of the CDR3: TGTGCCAGCAGCTTAGAGCAGGGACCGTATGGCTACACCTTC. Looking up the rest from reference TRBV7-9 and TRBJ1-2 gives the full variable domain: DTGVSQNPRHKITKRGQNVTFRCDPISEHNRLYWYRQTLGQGPEFLTYFQNEAQLEKSRLLSDRFSAERPKGSFSTLEIQRTEQGDSAMYLCASSLEQGPYGYTFGSGTRLTVV.

J is TRBJ2-2 and V is TRBV6-4, with D perhaps assigned TRBD1 or TRBD2 (5 bases each). The CDR3 has 15 residues. The germline V gene encodes CDR1 MRHNA and CDR2 SNTAGT. The V end lost 3 bases, the J end lost 3 bases, and 11 bases lay between the germline ends. CDR3 nucleotide sequence: TGTGCCAGCAGTGAAGTCCCGGGACACACCGGGGAGCTGTTTTTT. This translates into CASSEVPGHTGELFF.

This chain uses TRBV13 with TRBJ2-3; the D gene is possibly TRBD2 (5 bases). Trimming cost V 0 bases and J 7 bases, with 8 bases left between them. From germline, CDR1 is PRHDT and CDR2 FYEKMQ (reference sequence). The CDR3 runs 13 residues. The CDR3 reads CASSLGGSNTQYF. DNA of the CDR3: TGTGCCAGCAGCTTAGGAGGGAGTAATACGCAGTATTTT.

The chain's CDR3 is CASSSGLVWETQYF. In DNA, the CDR3 is TGCGCCAGCAGCTCCGGACTCGTATGGGAGACCCAGTACTTC. The V gene is TRBV5-1, the J gene TRBJ2-5, with a tentative D call TRBD2 (5 bases). The V gene lost 3 bases and the J gene lost 5 bases, with 14 bases spanning the gap. This CDR3 spans 14 amino acids. Germline CDR1 and CDR2: SGHRS and YFSETQ.

The V and J genes are TRBV23-1 and TRBJ2-7, with D perhaps TRBD1 or TRBD2 (6 bases each). TRBV23-1 is filed as an ORF, its function uncertain. This CDR3 is built from 20 residues. With 8 bases removed from V and 3 bases from J, the gap between germline ends came to 35 bases. The CDR3 is CASPGSLPQAREGGFYEQYF. CDR3 DNA: TGCGCCAGCCCTGGGTCTCTCCCGCAGGCGAGGGAAGGGGGGTTCTACGAGCAGTACTTC.

The V gene is TRBV6-5, the J gene TRBJ2-2; no firm D call. The ends were cut back, 0 bases at V and 6 bases at J, with 5 bases in the middle. In germline, CDR1 is MNHEY, CDR2 SVGAGI. There are 13 residues in the CDR3. DNA for the CDR3: TGTGCCAGCAGTTACTCGTTTTCCGGGGAGCTGTTTTTT. Translated: CASSYSFSGELFF.

V and J are TRBV6-1 and TRBJ2-3; 7 nucleotides agree with TRBD2. This CDR3 is 17 amino acids long. Trimming removed 3 bases from V and 3 bases from J; junction bases left unmatched: 12. The V gene's germline CDR1 is MNHNS and CDR2 SASEGT. The CDR3 here is CASSDLGTIRRTDTQYF. CDR3 nucleotides: TGTGCCAGCAGTGACCTTGGGACTATCAGGCGGACAGATACGCAGTATTTT.

This clone was observed once. The CDR3 loop reads CASSPLRTFQETQYF. In DNA, the CDR3 is TGTGCCAGCAGCCCCCTACGGACGTTTCAAGAGACCCAGTACTTC. This chain connects TRBV14 to TRBJ2-5; D is unresolved. CDR3 length equals 15 residues. In germline, CDR1 is SGHDN, CDR2 FVKESK. V lost 4 bases and J lost 2, with 14 bases in between. Based on the CDR3 plus reference TRBV14 and TRBJ2-5, the full variable domain is EAGVTQFPSHSVIEKGQTVTLRCDPISGHDNLYWYRRVMGKEIKFLLHFVKESKQDESGMPNNRFLAERTGGTYSTLKVQPAELEDSGVYFCASSPLRTFQETQYFGPGTRLLVL.

Concerning this clone itself: At one of its ends the junction is not consistent with the germline gene, which may arise from a read error. V and J are TRBV4-1 and TRBJ1-4, with D perhaps TRBD1 (5 bases). Germline values: CDR1 MGHRA, CDR2 YSYEKL. The CDR3 runs to 11 residues. The CDR3 coding sequence is TGCGCCAGCAGCCATAATTTGGGGGTAATTTTT. The encoded protein is CASSHNLGVIF.

The chain carries TRBV7-9 and TRBJ2-7; D possibly corresponds to TRBD1 (7 bases). V dropped 5 bases and J dropped 6 bases, with 11 bases sitting between them. Germline lookup yields CDR1 SEHNR and CDR2 FQNEAQ (reference sequence). This CDR3 comprises 12 residues. CDR3 DNA sequence: TGTGCCAGCAGCCGCCAGGGGGGCGAGCAGTACTTC. It translates to CASSRQGGEQYF. Full variable domain (remainder filled in from reference TRBV7-9 and TRBJ2-7): DTGVSQNPRHKITKRGQNVTFRCDPISEHNRLYWYRQTLGQGPEFLTYFQNEAQLEKSRLLSDRFSAERPKGSFSTLEIQRTEQGDSAMYLCASSRQGGEQYFGPGTRLTVT.

This sequence joins TRBV18 and TRBJ1-5, with D unresolved. Trimming took 6 bases from V and 5 from J, leaving 11 bases between them. CDR3 length: 13 amino acids. Germline V gene sequence: CDR1 KGHSH, CDR2 LQKENI. The CDR3 DNA follows: TGTGCCAGCTCCCCCGGAGAGGATCAGCCCCAGCATTTT. Its protein is CASSPGEDQPQHF.

The chain carries TRBV7-8 and TRBJ2-2; 13 nucleotides match TRBD2. J was trimmed by 4 bases and V by 7 bases; bases with no gene match: 9. CDR1 is SGHVS and CDR2 is FQNEAQ in the germline V gene. The CDR3 is 17 residues long. The CDR3 nucleotides are TGTGCCAGCACCCAAACCGGGACTAGCGGGATCACCGGGGAGCTGTTTTTT. It translates to CASTQTGTSGITGELFF.